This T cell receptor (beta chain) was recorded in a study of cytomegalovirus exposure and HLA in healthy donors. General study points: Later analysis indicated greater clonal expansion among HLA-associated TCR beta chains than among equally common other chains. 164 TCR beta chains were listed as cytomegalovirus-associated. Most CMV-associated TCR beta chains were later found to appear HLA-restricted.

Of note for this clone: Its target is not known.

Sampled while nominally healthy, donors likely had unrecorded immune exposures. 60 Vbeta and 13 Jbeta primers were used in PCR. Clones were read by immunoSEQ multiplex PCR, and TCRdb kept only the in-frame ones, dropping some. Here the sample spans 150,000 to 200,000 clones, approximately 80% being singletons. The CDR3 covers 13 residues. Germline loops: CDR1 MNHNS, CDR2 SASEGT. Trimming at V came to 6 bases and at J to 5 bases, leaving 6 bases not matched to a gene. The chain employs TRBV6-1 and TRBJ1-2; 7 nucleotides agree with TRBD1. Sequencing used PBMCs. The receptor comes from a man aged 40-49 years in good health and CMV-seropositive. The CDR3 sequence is CASSPQGVYGYTF. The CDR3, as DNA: TGTGCCAGCAGCCCCCAGGGGGTGTATGGCTACACCTTC.